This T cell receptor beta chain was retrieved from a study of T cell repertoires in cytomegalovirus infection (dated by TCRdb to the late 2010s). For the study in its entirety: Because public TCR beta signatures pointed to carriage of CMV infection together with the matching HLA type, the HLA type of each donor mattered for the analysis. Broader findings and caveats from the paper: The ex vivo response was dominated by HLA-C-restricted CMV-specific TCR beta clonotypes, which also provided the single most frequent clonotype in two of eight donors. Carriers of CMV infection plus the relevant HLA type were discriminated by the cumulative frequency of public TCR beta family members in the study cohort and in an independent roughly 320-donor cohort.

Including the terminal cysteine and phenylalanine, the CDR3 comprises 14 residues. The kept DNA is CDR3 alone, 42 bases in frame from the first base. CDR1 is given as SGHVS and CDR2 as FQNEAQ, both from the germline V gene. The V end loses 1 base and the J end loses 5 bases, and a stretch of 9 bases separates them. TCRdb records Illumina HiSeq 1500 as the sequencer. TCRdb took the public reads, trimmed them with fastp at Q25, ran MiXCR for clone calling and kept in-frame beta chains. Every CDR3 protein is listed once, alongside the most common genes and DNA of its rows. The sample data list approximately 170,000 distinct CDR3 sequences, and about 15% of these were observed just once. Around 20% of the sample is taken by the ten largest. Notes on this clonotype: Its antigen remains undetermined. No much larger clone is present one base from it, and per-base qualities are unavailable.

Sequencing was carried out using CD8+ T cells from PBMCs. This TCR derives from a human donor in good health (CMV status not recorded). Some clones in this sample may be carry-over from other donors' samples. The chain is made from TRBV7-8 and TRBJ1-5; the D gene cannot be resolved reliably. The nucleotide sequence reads TGTGCCAGCAGCTTAGTGGAGTGGGATCAGCCCCAGCATTTT. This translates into CASSLVEWDQPQHF. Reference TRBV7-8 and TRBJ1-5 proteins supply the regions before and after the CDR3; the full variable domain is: GAGVSQSPRYKVAKRGQDVALRCDPISGHVSLFWYQQALGQGPEFLTYFQNEAQLDKSGLPSDRFFAERPEGSVSTLKIQRTQQEDSAVYLCASSLVEWDQPQHFGDGTRLSIL.